The entry that follows covers one TCR beta chain sequence. The length of the CDR3 is 18 residues. V gave up 2 bases and J gave up 0 bases, with 17 bases separating them. Germline V gene lookup returns CDR1 LGHNA and CDR2 YSLEER. Per the study methods: Scientists estimated how many nucleated cells there were by amplifying reference gene primers. Profiled with immunoSEQ multiplex PCR; TCRdb holds only in-frame clones, not every one. From that table come the V and J calls and clone size; the DNA was used to work out D and trimming. The sample lists a few hundred thousand clones; approximately 82% were seen once. The sample is drawn from a study of blood T cell repertoires in COVID-19.

This sequence was found in a man aged 35-49 years who had recovered from COVID-19. The V and J genes are TRBV4-3 and TRBJ1-3, with D possibly being TRBD1 (6 bases). Sequencing was carried out using peripheral blood. CDR3 residues: CASSQLQGSHLSGNTIYF. CDR3 DNA sequence: TGCGCCAGCAGCCAACTACAGGGATCCCATCTCTCTGGAAACACCATATATTTT.